One sample yielded the 11 T cell receptor beta chains listed below, sequenced in a study of T-cell memory formation after mild COVID-19. One entry per CDR3 protein, called by TCRdb with MiXCR from the 5' RACE reads. The table has roughly 140,000 distinct CDR3 sequences, 14% seen once. Input material: PBMCs or a T cell subset sorted from them (not recorded which). These receptors came from an adult woman who had mild COVID-19 (a few samples of this study predate the infection). Cell type and time point are not known.

The chain links TRBV7-9 to TRBJ2-7, with unresolved D. Germline V lookup: CDR1 SEHNR, CDR2 FQNEAQ (reference sequence). Trimming took off 3 bases at V and 1 base at J, with 7 bases between the two ends. The CDR3 length is 13 residues. CDR3 protein: CASSFNPSYEQYF. The CDR3 region has the DNA TGTGCCAGCAGCTTTAACCCTTCCTACGAGCAGTACTTC.

V and J are TRBV24-1 and TRBJ1-5; the D gene is possibly TRBD1 (6 bases). The CDR3 contains 17 residues. V lost 3 bases and J lost 2, with 16 bases in between. The germline V gene encodes CDR1 KGHDR and CDR2 SFDVKD. The CDR3 protein is CATSDTRARGGNQPQHF. The CDR3 DNA reads TGTGCCACCAGTGATACTCGAGCCAGGGGAGGCAATCAGCCCCAGCATTTT.

This clonotype has a count of ten or more. This chain connects TRBV29-1 to TRBJ2-7, with 7 bases identical to TRBD2. The CDR3 is made up of 17 amino acids. CDR1 and CDR2 (germline): SQVTM, ANQGSEA. V was clipped by 6 bases and J by 2 bases; unmatched bases: 19. This CDR3 is CSVRGLLLKTETYEQYF. Here the CDR3 DNA reads TGCAGCGTGAGGGGACTACTCTTGAAAACCGAAACCTACGAGCAGTACTTC.

This clonotype occurred a few times. The chain joins TRBV7-2 to TRBJ2-5; TRBD1 might be the D (6 bases). V was cut by 6 bases and J by 5 bases, with 19 bases left in between. The CDR3 has 15 amino acids. The V gene's germline CDR1 is SGHTA and CDR2 FQGNSA. CDR3 nucleotides: TGTGCCAGCAGTTCAACAGGGACCCACGGGGAGACCCAGTACTTC. This sequence encodes CASSSTGTHGETQYF.

This clonotype was seen a handful of times. V is TRBV6-6 and J is TRBJ1-1; 7 nucleotides match TRBD1. Germline CDR1 MNHNY, CDR2 SVGAGI (reference sequence). This CDR3 is 13 amino acids long. The V gene end was trimmed by 6 bases and the J gene end by 4 bases; junction bases not matched to a gene: 5. DNA of the CDR3: TGTGCCAGCAGAACGACAGGGAGCACTGAAGCTTTCTTT. As protein: CASRTTGSTEAFF.

This clonotype turned up a few times. V gene TRBV7-9 combines with J gene TRBJ2-3; D unresolved. Germline V gene lookup returns CDR1 SEHNR and CDR2 FQNEAQ (reference sequence). The CDR3 is 14 residues long. Trimming removed 5 bases at V and 4 bases at J, with 13 bases between. For the CDR3, the DNA is TGTGCCAGCAGCCCTTGGATGTCCTCAGATACGCAGTATTTT. Residues: CASSPWMSSDTQYF. The entire variable domain, with the rest obtained from reference TRBV7-9 and TRBJ2-3, is as follows: DTGVSQNPRHKITKRGQNVTFRCDPISEHNRLYWYRQTLGQGPEFLTYFQNEAQLEKSRLLSDRFSAERPKGSFSTLEIQRTEQGDSAMYLCASSPWMSSDTQYFGPGTRLTVL.

Many counts were recorded for this clonotype. V and J are TRBV18 and TRBJ2-7; D is ambiguous. V gave up 0 bases and J gave up 2 bases, with 8 bases separating them. In germline, CDR1 is KGHSH, CDR2 LQKENI. The CDR3 totals 14 residues. The CDR3 DNA is TGTGCCAGCTCACCACCCAAACATCCCTACGAGCAGTACTTC. Its protein is CASSPPKHPYEQYF.

This clonotype occurred a few times. The chain links TRBV5-5 to TRBJ2-1, with 12 bases that match TRBD2. The CDR3 runs 15 residues. The V segment lost 0 bases and the J segment 9 bases; nucleotides outside the gene matches: 4. The germline CDR1 and CDR2 sequences are SGHKS and YYEKEE (reference sequence). CDR3 sequence: CASSLASGRASEQFF. The CDR3 coding sequence is TGTGCCAGCAGCTTGGCTAGCGGGAGGGCCAGTGAGCAGTTCTTC.

This clonotype was seen more than once but under ten times. This chain uses TRBV4-1 with TRBJ2-1, with 12 bases matching TRBD2. Looked up from germline, CDR1 is MGHRA and CDR2 is YSYEKL. J was trimmed by 10 bases and V by 1 base; bases with no gene match: 5. The CDR3 sequence is 15 residues long. CDR3 sequence (DNA): TGCGCCAGCAGCCAAGCTAGCGGGGGGGGTACGGAGCAGTTCTTC. Its translation is CASSQASGGGTEQFF.

The chain uses TRBV7-6 and TRBJ2-2, with D possibly TRBD1 on 6 matching bases. Germline values: CDR1 SGHVS, CDR2 FNYEAQ. The CDR3 covers 14 residues. The germline V and J ends were trimmed by 6 bases and 3 bases, with 11 bases remaining between them. In DNA form, the CDR3 reads TGTGCCAGCAGGGACAGCTCTTACACCGGGGAGCTGTTTTTT. Residues: CASRDSSYTGELFF.

This sequence joins TRBV20-1 and TRBJ2-7, with a tentative D call TRBD2 (5 bases). Germline assignment: CDR1 DFQATT and CDR2 SNEGSKA (reference sequence). Trimming removed 2 bases at V and 7 bases at J, with 15 bases between. The CDR3 length is 13 residues. The CDR3 is CSARHPHSGEQYF. CDR3 in DNA: TGCAGTGCTAGACATCCCCACTCGGGGGAGCAGTACTTC.